Listed here are 30 T cell receptor beta chains from one sample, sequenced in a study of T cell responses to AZD1222 COVID-19 vaccine (dated by TCRdb to about 2021). The receptor library was made with the immunoSEQ multiplex PCR assay. TCRdb limited this immuneACCESS table to in-frame rearrangements with V and J called. A share of clones is missing; checked studies link under half to unresolved V genes, and the rest is unexplained. For this sample there are approximately 110,000 clones; about nine tenths appear just once. Clones ranked in the top ten supply approximately 6.4% of the sample. The meaning of the sample's time point label: about 28 days (+/-7) after the second vaccine dose. Sample: peripheral blood, taken 28 days after the second AZD1222 dose. These TCRs come from an adult who received the AZD1222 COVID-19 vaccine.

The chain links TRBV19 to TRBJ1-1; 7 bases map to TRBD1. The CDR3 length is 16 residues. Germline V lookup: CDR1 LNHDA, CDR2 SQIVND (reference sequence). Losses at the gene ends were 4 bases for V and 3 bases for J; bases not matched to a gene: 11. The CDR3 DNA sequence: TGTGCCAGTAGTACCCGACAGGGTACGCGATACACTGAAGCTTTCTTT. This translates into CASSTRQGTRYTEAFF. Drawing the rest from reference TRBV19 and TRBJ1-1, the complete variable domain is DGGITQSPKYLFRKEGQNVTLSCEQNLNHDAMYWYRQDPGQGLRLIYYSQIVNDFQKGDIAEGYSVSREKKESFPLTVTSAQKNPTAFYLCASSTRQGTRYTEAFFGQGTRLTVV.

This clone has only one observation. This rearrangement joins TRBV7-3 to TRBJ2-3, with 7 nucleotides matching TRBD1. CDR1 is SGHTA and CDR2 is FQGTGA in the germline V gene. Trimming at V came to 4 bases and at J to 5 bases, leaving 9 bases not matched to a gene. The CDR3 totals 15 residues. The chain's CDR3 is CASSSLGTAQDTQYF. CDR3 coding DNA: TGTGCCAGCAGCTCCTTAGGGACAGCTCAAGATACGCAGTATTTT.

This clone was detected only once. The chain carries TRBV18 and TRBJ1-6; D not certain. Germline V gives CDR1 KGHSH, CDR2 LQKENI. The CDR3 contains 13 residues. The V end was cut by 4 bases, the J end by 3 bases, with 4 bases between. CDR3 sequence (DNA): TGTGCCAGCTCACGGGACTATAATTCACCCCTCCACTTT. Residues: CASSRDYNSPLHF.

V gene TRBV6-2 or TRBV6-3 combines with J gene TRBJ2-5, with 9 bases that match TRBD1. Unmatched junction bases numbered 7, after V lost 2 bases and J lost 6 bases. CDR3 size: 15 residues. Per the germline V gene, CDR1 is MNHEY and CDR2 is SVGEGT. In DNA form, the CDR3 reads TGTGCCAGCAGTTACGCGAGACAGGGGGAAAAGACCCAGTACTTC. Translation: CASSYARQGEKTQYF.

The J gene is TRBJ1-1, the V gene TRBV19, with D unclear. From germline, CDR1 is LNHDA and CDR2 SQIVND (reference sequence). V lost 0 bases, J lost 1 base, and 9 bases lay in between. The CDR3 covers 15 residues. For the CDR3, the DNA is TGTGCCAGTAGTATAGAAGTCGCGGGGAACACTGAAGCTTTCTTT. Translation: CASSIEVAGNTEAFF.

The chain is built from TRBV6-5 and TRBJ2-7, with TRBD2 matching 8 bases. Germline CDR1 reads MNHEY; CDR2 reads SVGAGI. Trimming removed 6 bases from V and 5 bases from J; junction bases left unmatched: 12. This CDR3 is built from 15 residues. In nucleotides, the CDR3 is TGTGCCAGCAGGGAGGGACTAGTGGTCGGTGACGAGCAGTACTTC. Translated: CASREGLVVGDEQYF.

This sequence joins TRBV12-3 or TRBV12-4 and TRBJ2-7, with 7 bases lining up with TRBD1. CDR3 length: 13 amino acids. J gave up 1 base and V 8 bases, and 5 bases lay outside the gene matches. The CDR3 DNA is TGTGCCAGCCGACAGGGAACGTCCTACGAGCAGTACTTC. Its translation is CASRQGTSYEQYF.

This chain links TRBV7-9 with TRBJ1-6, with D possibly matching TRBD1 (6 bases). Trimming took 5 bases from V and 7 from J, leaving 12 bases between them. CDR3 length equals 14 residues. CDR1 and CDR2 (germline): SEHNR, FQNEAQ (reference sequence). The CDR3 loop is CASSRTERNSPLHF. The CDR3 bases are TGTGCCAGCAGCAGGACAGAGAGGAATTCACCCCTCCACTTT.

The chain couples TRBV9 to TRBJ2-7; 7 positions match TRBD1. Germline V lookup: CDR1 SGDLS, CDR2 YYNGEE. The ends lost 5 bases at V and 4 bases at J; junction bases unmatched: 9. The CDR3 totals 14 residues. CDR3 DNA sequence: TGTGCCAGCAGTCAAGGGACAGTTACTTACGAGCAGTACTTC. This gives the protein CASSQGTVTYEQYF.

This chain joins TRBV6-5 and TRBJ1-2; 9 bases fit TRBD1. The CDR3 is 14 amino acids. V trimming: 5 bases; J trimming: 5 bases; junction bases outside the gene matches: 6. Per the germline V gene, CDR1 is MNHEY and CDR2 is SVGAGI. CDR3 nucleotides: TGTGCCAGCAGTACAGGGGGCTCTTTTTATGGCTACACCTTC. The encoded protein is CASSTGGSFYGYTF.

The chain's CDR3 is CATSRGPDTQYF. For the CDR3, the DNA is TGTGCCACCTCCAGGGGTCCAGATACGCAGTATTTT. The chain links TRBV28 to TRBJ2-3; tentative D call: TRBD1 (6 bases). This CDR3 has 12 residues. The ends were cut back, 10 bases at V and 4 bases at J, with 12 bases in the middle. Looked up from germline, CDR1 is MDHEN and CDR2 is SYDVKM.

The V gene is TRBV7-9, the J gene TRBJ1-5; perhaps TRBD1 as D (6 bases). Between the trimmed V and J ends, which lost 1 base and 6 bases, there was a span of 10 bases. This CDR3 has 14 residues. CDR1 and CDR2 (germline): SEHNR, FQNEAQ (reference sequence). The DNA of the CDR3 is TGTGCCAGCAGCTTAGTCGGGGGCCGTCAGCCCCAGCATTTT. Residues: CASSLVGGRQPQHF.

V usage is TRBV10-3 and J usage is TRBJ1-6, with D perhaps TRBD1 (6 bases). The V end was cut by 10 bases, the J end by 2 bases, with 9 bases between. The CDR3 contains 13 residues. CDR1 and CDR2 (germline): ENHRY, SYGVKD. The DNA of the CDR3 is TGTGCCACCCGGGACACCTATAATTCACCCCTCCACTTT. It encodes CATRDTYNSPLHF.

This chain connects TRBV7-9 to TRBJ1-1, with 9 bases matching TRBD1. Unmatched junction bases numbered 11, after V lost 2 bases and J lost 4 bases. CDR1 and CDR2 from the germline V gene are SEHNR and FQNEAQ (reference sequence). The length of the CDR3 is 17 residues. CDR3 sequence: CASSLTSGQGRPTEAFF. The DNA for the CDR3 is TGTGCCAGCAGCTTAACATCCGGACAGGGGCGGCCCACTGAAGCTTTCTTT.

By sample share, this clone is medium-sized. The chain combines TRBV5-6 with TRBJ1-2; TRBD1 might be the D (6 bases). The CDR3 is 17 residues long. In germline, CDR1 is SGHDT, CDR2 YYEEEE. Trimming removed 0 bases at V and 4 bases at J, with 19 bases between. CDR3 in amino acids: CASSLGLNTGTSYGYTF. The CDR3 nucleotides read TGTGCCAGCAGCTTGGGTCTCAATACAGGGACAAGCTATGGCTACACCTTC.

This chain joins TRBV4-1 and TRBJ1-3, with 7 bases fitting TRBD1. J was trimmed by 1 base and V by 1 base; bases with no gene match: 4. Germline V gene data show CDR1 as MGHRA and CDR2 as YSYEKL. The CDR3 is made up of 16 amino acids. CDR3 sequence (DNA): TGCGCCAGCAGCCAAGGACAGGGAGCTTCTGGAAACACCATATATTTT. Its translation is CASSQGQGASGNTIYF.

This sequence joins TRBV6-5 and TRBJ1-1; D gene ambiguous. The CDR3 spans 12 residues. Per germline, CDR1 MNHEY and CDR2 SVGAGI. Trimming removed 2 bases from V and 5 bases from J, with 6 bases in between. The DNA of the CDR3 is TGTGCCAGCAGTTACGGCCGGACTGAAGCTTTCTTT. Protein product: CASSYGRTEAFF.

The chain employs TRBV7-2 and TRBJ1-2, with 7 bases that match TRBD1. Germline assignment: CDR1 SGHTA and CDR2 FQGNSA. The trim removed 5 bases at V and 0 bases at J, leaving 3 bases unmatched. This CDR3 spans 14 amino acids. The CDR3 region has the DNA TGTGCCAGCAGCCAACAGGGGACTAACTATGGCTACACCTTC. This encodes CASSQQGTNYGYTF.

V and J are TRBV9 and TRBJ2-2; D is undetermined. The CDR3 contains 15 residues. Germline CDR1 reads SGDLS; CDR2 reads YYNGEE. Trimming pared 0 bases from V and 1 base from J, leaving 7 bases between. The CDR3 DNA sequence: TGTGCCAGCAGCGTAGAAGGTGGGAACACCGGGGAGCTGTTTTTT. Its translation is CASSVEGGNTGELFF.

V and J are TRBV6-5 and TRBJ1-1; tentatively, D is TRBD1 (5 bases). From germline, CDR1 is MNHEY and CDR2 SVGAGI. Between the trimmed V and J ends, which lost 5 bases and 5 bases, there was a span of 15 bases. This CDR3 is built from 14 residues. CDR3 amino acids: CASSQIQGKTEAFF. CDR3 coding DNA: TGTGCCAGCAGTCAGATTCAGGGTAAGACTGAAGCTTTCTTT.

The V and J genes are TRBV28 and TRBJ1-3; D is uncertain. The CDR3 is made up of 13 amino acids. V dropped 10 bases and J dropped 1 base, with 11 bases sitting between them. Germline V gives CDR1 MDHEN, CDR2 SYDVKM. This chain's CDR3 is CATVLGSGNTIYF. CDR3 nucleotide sequence: TGTGCCACCGTCTTAGGATCTGGAAACACCATATATTTT.

The rearrangement joins TRBV7-2 to TRBJ1-2; a possible D gene is TRBD1 (5 bases). The V gene lost 0 bases and the J gene lost 7 bases, with 18 bases spanning the gap. CDR1 and CDR2 (germline): SGHTA, FQGNSA. The length of the CDR3 is 16 residues. CDR3 loop: CASSLAEGGAWGGYTF. CDR3 bases: TGTGCCAGCAGCTTAGCGGAGGGTGGGGCATGGGGTGGCTACACCTTC.

V and J are TRBV28 and TRBJ2-7; possibly TRBD2 for D (5 bases). From germline, CDR1 is MDHEN and CDR2 SYDVKM. The CDR3 totals 12 residues. V was cut by 7 bases and J by 2 bases, with 9 bases left in between. In DNA, the CDR3 is TGTGCCAGCACGGGGAGCACCTACGAGCAGTACTTC. Its translation: CASTGSTYEQYF.

J is TRBJ2-1 and V is TRBV11-3; D is possibly TRBD2 (5 bases). Germline V CDR1 and CDR2: SGHNT, YENEEA. Trimming cost V 0 bases and J 3 bases, with 6 bases left between them. The CDR3 is 14 residues long. The chain's CDR3 is CASSLDRDYNEQFF. The CDR3 bases are TGTGCCAGCAGCTTAGACCGGGACTACAATGAGCAGTTCTTC.

This sequence joins TRBV6-1 and TRBJ2-2; 9 nucleotides line up with TRBD1. Germline CDR1 reads MNHNS; CDR2 reads SASEGT. This CDR3 spans 15 amino acids. V was clipped by 1 base and J by 5 bases; unmatched bases: 2. CDR3: CASSEVTGGTGELFF. The CDR3 region has the DNA TGTGCCAGCAGTGAAGTGACAGGGGGTACCGGGGAGCTGTTTTTT.

V and J are TRBV14 and TRBJ2-2; a possible D gene is TRBD2 (6 bases). CDR3 length: 17 amino acids. Germline V CDR1 and CDR2: SGHDN, FVKESK. The V end lost 2 bases, the J end lost 0 bases, and 13 bases lay between the germline ends. CDR3 region: CASSQKGRLANTGELFF. In nucleotides, the CDR3 is TGTGCCAGCAGCCAAAAGGGCCGACTAGCGAACACCGGGGAGCTGTTTTTT.

The V and J genes are TRBV28 and TRBJ1-4, with D maybe TRBD1 (5 bases). The CDR3 length is 14 residues. Per the germline V gene, CDR1 is MDHEN and CDR2 is SYDVKM. The germline V and J ends were trimmed by 4 bases and 2 bases, with 8 bases remaining between them. CDR3 region: CASSYQGTNEKLFF. The CDR3 region has the DNA TGTGCCAGCAGTTATCAGGGTACTAATGAAAAACTGTTTTTT.

J is TRBJ1-3 and V is TRBV6-2 or TRBV6-3; possibly TRBD1 for D (5 bases). The V and J ends lost 6 bases and 3 bases respectively, with 18 bases between them. The germline CDR1 and CDR2 sequences are MNHEY and SVGEGT. The CDR3 extends over 16 amino acids. In nucleotides, the CDR3 is TGTGCCAGCAGCCTGATCTATGACAGCTTTGGAAACACCATATATTTT. Translating it yields CASSLIYDSFGNTIYF.

The chain is built from TRBV5-6 and TRBJ1-2; D is ambiguous. The V end lost 3 bases, the J end lost 4 bases, and 10 bases lay between the germline ends. The germline gives CDR1 SGHDT, CDR2 YYEEEE. This CDR3 is built from 13 residues. This CDR3 reads CASSSYQIYGYTF. As DNA, the CDR3 is TGTGCCAGCAGCTCGTACCAGATCTATGGCTACACCTTC.

This clone was detected a few times. The chain couples TRBV5-3 to TRBJ1-1; no firm D call. TRBV5-3 qualifies as an ORF whose function is uncertain. This CDR3 comprises 13 residues. Trimming took 7 bases from V and 1 from J, leaving 11 bases between them. The CDR3 region is CARANTTNTEAFF. The CDR3 DNA reads as TGTGCCAGAGCTAATACAACGAACACTGAAGCTTTCTTT.